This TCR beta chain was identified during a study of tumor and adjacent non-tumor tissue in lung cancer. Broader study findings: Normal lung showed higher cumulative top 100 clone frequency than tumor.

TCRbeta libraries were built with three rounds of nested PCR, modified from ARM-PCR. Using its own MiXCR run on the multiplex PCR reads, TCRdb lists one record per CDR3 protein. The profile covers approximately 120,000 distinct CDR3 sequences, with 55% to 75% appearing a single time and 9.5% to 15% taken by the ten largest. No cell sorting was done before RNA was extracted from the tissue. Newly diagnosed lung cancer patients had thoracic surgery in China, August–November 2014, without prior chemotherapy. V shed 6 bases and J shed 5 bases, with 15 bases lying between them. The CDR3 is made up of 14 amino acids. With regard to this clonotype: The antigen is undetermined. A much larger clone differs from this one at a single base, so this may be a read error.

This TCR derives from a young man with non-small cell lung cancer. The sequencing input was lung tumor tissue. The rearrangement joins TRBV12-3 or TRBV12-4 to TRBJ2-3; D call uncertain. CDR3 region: CASSPSNTVDTQYF. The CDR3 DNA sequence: TGTGCCAGCAGCCCATCAAACACGGTAGATACGCAGTATTTT.